What follows are 14 T cell receptor beta chains derived from one specimen sequenced in a study of control samples from healthy donors and cancer patients. TCRdb's copy holds only in-frame clones and misses some; the assay was immunoSEQ multiplex PCR. The sample has 100,000 to 150,000 clones, about 88% seen once. Sequenced sample: blood. The receptor set was obtained from a man in his late teens or twenties in good health.

This clone was detected only once. The chain's CDR3 is CASSVVGGGGYNEQFF. The CDR3 DNA is TGTGCCAGCAGCGTAGTTGGAGGGGGCGGTTACAATGAGCAGTTCTTC. This chain links TRBV9 with TRBJ2-1; weak D call: TRBD1 (7 bases). The CDR3 has 16 amino acids. Per germline, CDR1 SGDLS and CDR2 YYNGEE. V dropped 0 bases and J dropped 4 bases, with 14 bases sitting between them.

The chain has TRBV12-5 and TRBJ2-3; D not certain. This CDR3 contains 12 residues. Germline V gene lookup returns CDR1 LGHNT and CDR2 FRNRAP. Trimming left V 6 bases short and J 0 bases short, with 4 bases between. CDR3 DNA sequence: TGTGCTAGTGGCGACAGCACAGATACGCAGTATTTT. As protein: CASGDSTDTQYF.

The rearrangement links TRBV15 to TRBJ1-6; D unclear. The ends were cut back, 0 bases at V and 11 bases at J, with 5 bases in the middle. Germline values: CDR1 LNHNV, CDR2 YYDKDF (reference sequence). The CDR3 spans 12 residues. The CDR3 nucleotides are TGTGCCACCAGCAGAGATTGGGCACCCCTCCACTTT. This codes for CATSRDWAPLHF.

This chain uses TRBV4-3 with TRBJ2-7; the match to TRBD1 covers 8 bases. CDR1 LGHNA and CDR2 YSLEER come from the germline V gene. Trimming at V came to 0 bases and at J to 3 bases, leaving 7 bases not matched to a gene. There are 16 residues in the CDR3. The CDR3 sequence is CASSQDSRGTGYEQYF. CDR3 DNA: TGCGCCAGCAGCCAAGACTCGCGAGGGACAGGCTACGAGCAGTACTTC.

V is TRBV5-4 and J is TRBJ2-7; 7 bases are a match to TRBD2. Trimming removed 5 bases from V and 0 bases from J; junction bases left unmatched: 8. The length of the CDR3 is 15 residues. From germline, CDR1 is SGHNT and CDR2 YYREEE (reference sequence). For the CDR3, the DNA is TGTGCCAGCAGTTGGGGTACGGGGGGCTCCTACGAGCAGTACTTC. Its protein product is CASSWGTGGSYEQYF. Full variable domain (rest looked up from reference TRBV5-4 and TRBJ2-7): ETGVTQSPTHLIKTRGQQVTLRCSSQSGHNTVSWYQQALGQGPQFIFQYYREEENGRGNFPPRFSGLQFPNYSSELNVNALELDDSALYLCASSWGTGGSYEQYFGPGTRLTVT.

V gene TRBV4-1 combines with J gene TRBJ2-3; 8 bases match TRBD1. The CDR3 spans 19 residues. J lost 4 bases, V lost 2 bases, and 17 bases had no gene match. The germline V gene has CDR1 MGHRA and CDR2 YSYEKL. CDR3 sequence: CASSQQSGQGAMGADTQYF. CDR3 sequence (DNA): TGCGCCAGCAGCCAACAAAGTGGGCAGGGGGCAATGGGGGCAGATACGCAGTATTTT.

The CDR3: CASSLQGGNEQFF. The CDR3 nucleotides read TGCGCCAGCAGCTTGCAGGGGGGGAATGAGCAGTTCTTC. V usage is TRBV5-1 and J usage is TRBJ2-1; D possibly matches TRBD1 or TRBD2 (7 bases each). V was cut by 1 base and J by 7 bases, with 9 bases left in between. Per the germline V gene, CDR1 is SGHRS and CDR2 is YFSETQ. CDR3 length equals 13 residues.

The gene calls are TRBV29-1 and TRBJ1-1, with 7 bases matching TRBD1. The germline gives CDR1 SQVTM, CDR2 ANQGSEA. J was trimmed by 5 bases and V by 7 bases; bases with no gene match: 7. This CDR3 is 12 amino acids long. The CDR3 DNA follows: TGCAGCGCCCTGACAGGGTCGACTGAAGCTTTCTTT. The encoded protein is CSALTGSTEAFF.

The chain carries TRBV10-2 and TRBJ1-1; TRBD1 matches at 7 bases. The trim removed 6 bases at V and 7 bases at J, leaving 17 bases unmatched. Germline V gives CDR1 WSHSY, CDR2 SAAADI. The CDR3 is 16 residues long. CDR3 region: CASRGVRQGTSYEAFF. The CDR3, as DNA: TGCGCCAGCAGGGGGGTACGACAGGGAACAAGTTATGAAGCTTTCTTT.

The rearrangement uses TRBV28 and TRBJ2-6; D call uncertain. CDR1 and CDR2 (germline): MDHEN, SYDVKM. V lost 7 bases, J lost 1 base, and 14 bases lay in between. This CDR3 comprises 16 residues. The CDR3 loop is CASTLERGSGANVLTF. The CDR3, as DNA: TGTGCCAGCACTTTGGAAAGAGGTTCTGGGGCCAACGTCCTGACTTTC. Complete variable domain (other parts from reference TRBV28 and TRBJ2-6): DVKVTQSSRYLVKRTGEKVFLECVQDMDHENMFWYRQDPGLGLRLIYFSYDVKMKEKGDIPEGYSVSREKKERFSLILESASTNQTSMYLCASTLERGSGANVLTFGAGSRLTVL.

The chain carries TRBV7-9 and TRBJ1-5; D remains ambiguous. The germline V gene encodes CDR1 SEHNR and CDR2 FQNEAQ (reference sequence). V lost 3 bases, J lost 0 bases, and 6 bases lay in between. The CDR3 has 14 amino acids. CDR3 amino acids: CASSFGYSNQPQHF. CDR3 DNA sequence: TGTGCCAGCAGCTTTGGATATAGCAATCAGCCCCAGCATTTT.

This clone was seen just once. This sequence joins TRBV6-1 and TRBJ2-7; D is unclear. Trimming took off 3 bases at V and 4 bases at J, with 7 bases between the two ends. This CDR3 has 12 residues. Looked up from germline, CDR1 is MNHNS and CDR2 is SASEGT. The CDR3 DNA reads TGTGCCAGCAGTGAGTCCGGGTACGAGCAGTACTTC. This codes for CASSESGYEQYF.

The chain couples TRBV4-1 to TRBJ2-1; either TRBD1 or TRBD2 may supply D (6 bases each). The germline V gene has CDR1 MGHRA and CDR2 YSYEKL. The CDR3 is 16 residues long. Trimming removed 0 bases from V and 10 bases from J, with 19 bases in between. The CDR3, as DNA: TGCGCCAGCAGCCAAGATTTCGGTCCGGAGGGGGTCGAGCAGTTCTTC. It specifies CASSQDFGPEGVEQFF.

Here the CDR3 reads CASSLGGRDRASRGYTF. The CDR3 DNA reads as TGTGCCAGCAGCTTAGGAGGGCGGGACAGAGCTTCTCGGGGCTACACCTTC. V is TRBV11-3 and J is TRBJ1-2; 7 bases match TRBD1. The J segment lost 8 bases and the V segment lost 1 base, leaving 16 bases of the junction unmatched. CDR1 is SGHNT and CDR2 is YENEEA in the germline V gene. The CDR3 covers 17 residues.